This T cell receptor (beta chain) is from a study of regulatory T cells in long-lasting Graves disease. Researchers made TCR beta libraries by using iRepertoire HTBI primers and running Arm-PCR on CDR3 regions. TCRdb ran MiXCR on the multiplex PCR reads and lists one entry per CDR3 protein. Of around 480,000 distinct CDR3 sequences listed, 15% to 20% are singletons. This CDR3 comprises 14 residues. The V end was cut by 0 bases, the J end by 6 bases, with 8 bases between. Looked up from germline, CDR1 is MGHRA and CDR2 is YSYEKL. Time point: newly diagnosed GD, antithyroid drugs for less than 3 months. Generation of the TCR library employed RNA extracted from PBMCs. A further study also used this sample, focusing on T cells in Graves' hyperthyroidism and ophthalmopathy. From that study: The HTBI primer set served for first-round RT-PCR of the TCR CDR3.

J is TRBJ2-2 and V is TRBV4-1, with D perhaps being TRBD1 or TRBD2 (6 bases each). This sample comprised peripheral blood mononuclear cells (PBMCs), obtained at new diagnosis, from a patient treated with antithyroid drugs. The clonotype was recovered from a man in his forties with Graves disease. The chain's CDR3 is CASSQDGGPGELFF. The CDR3 DNA follows: TGCGCCAGCAGCCAAGATGGGGGGCCCGGGGAGCTGTTTTTT.